The clone carrying this T cell receptor beta chain ranks as medium-sized. These data originate in a study of T-cell memory formation after mild COVID-19. TCRdb reanalysed the 5' RACE reads using MiXCR and keeps one entry per CDR3 protein. The sample lists 5,000 or so distinct CDR3 sequences; over 20% were seen once. Trimming shortened V by 0 bases and J by 8 bases, and 14 bases separated the two germline ends. Germline V lookup: CDR1 SGHRS, CDR2 YFSETQ. The CDR3 totals 14 residues. The material sequenced was PBMCs or a T cell subset sorted from them (not recorded which). The chain carries TRBV5-1 and TRBJ1-1; D gene ambiguous. The receptor was derived from an adult who had mild COVID-19 (a few samples of this study predate the infection). Cell type and time point are not known. The CDR3, as DNA: TGCGCCAGCAGCTTGGGAGGTTGGGGTTCCGAAGCTTTCTTT. It is translated as CASSLGGWGSEAFF.